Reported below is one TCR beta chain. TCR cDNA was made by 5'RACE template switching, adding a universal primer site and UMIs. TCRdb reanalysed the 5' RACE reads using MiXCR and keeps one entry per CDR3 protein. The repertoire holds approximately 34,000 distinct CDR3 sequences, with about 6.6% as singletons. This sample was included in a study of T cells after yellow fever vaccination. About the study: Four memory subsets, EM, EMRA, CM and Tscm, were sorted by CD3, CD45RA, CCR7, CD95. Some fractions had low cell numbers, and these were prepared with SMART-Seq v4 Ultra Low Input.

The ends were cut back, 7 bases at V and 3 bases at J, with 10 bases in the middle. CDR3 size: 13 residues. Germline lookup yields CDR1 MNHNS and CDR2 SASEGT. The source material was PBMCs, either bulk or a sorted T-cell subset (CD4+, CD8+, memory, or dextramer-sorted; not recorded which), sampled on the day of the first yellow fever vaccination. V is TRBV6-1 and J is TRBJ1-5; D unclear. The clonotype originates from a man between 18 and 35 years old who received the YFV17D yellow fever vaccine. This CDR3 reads CASNRDDNQPQHF. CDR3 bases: TGTGCCAGCAATCGAGACGACAATCAGCCCCAGCATTTT.